These 16 T cell receptor beta chains share one sample of origin, sequenced in a study of T cells in Graves' hyperthyroidism and ophthalmopathy. RNA transcripts yielded amplified TCR beta CDR3 regions. With the HTBI primer set, the TCR CDR3 went through a first round of RT-PCR. Each CDR3 protein gets one entry after TCRdb re-called the multiplex PCR reads with MiXCR. Of some 500,000 distinct CDR3 sequences listed, approximately 16% are singletons. Sequencing used blood. These receptors were collected from a young woman with Graves' ophthalmopathy.

This clonotype has more than one count but fewer than ten. This chain uses TRBV5-1 with TRBJ2-5; D gene unclear. Trimming stripped 4 bases from V and 5 bases from J, with 3 bases between. Germline V gene data show CDR1 as SGHRS and CDR2 as YFSETQ. The length of the CDR3 is 10 residues. The CDR3: CASSPETQYF. The DNA of the CDR3 is TGCGCCAGCAGCCCTGAGACCCAGTACTTC.

The rearrangement joins TRBV6-1 to TRBJ2-3, with a weak D call TRBD1 (6 bases). Germline CDR1 MNHNS, CDR2 SASEGT. The V end lost 2 bases, the J end lost 2 bases, and 14 bases lay between the germline ends. The length of the CDR3 is 16 residues. The CDR3 spells CASSEYFTGPTDTQYF. The CDR3 DNA reads TGTGCCAGCAGTGAATATTTTACAGGGCCCACAGATACGCAGTATTTT.

This chain connects TRBV19 to TRBJ2-3, with D possibly matching TRBD2 (5 bases). The V and J ends lost 5 bases and 2 bases respectively, with 11 bases between them. Germline assignment: CDR1 LNHDA and CDR2 SQIVND (reference sequence). This CDR3 is 14 amino acids long. The CDR3 spells CASSFRGTTDTQYF. CDR3 in DNA: TGTGCCAGTAGTTTCCGGGGAACCACAGATACGCAGTATTTT.

The CDR3 DNA is TGTGCCAGCAGCGTACCTAGCGGGAGCATACTCACAGATACGCAGTATTTT. Translating gives CASSVPSGSILTDTQYF. The chain recombines TRBV9 with TRBJ2-3; 10 nucleotides line up with TRBD2. J lost 2 bases, V lost 1 base, and 7 bases had no gene match. The CDR3 sequence is 17 residues long. Germline lookup yields CDR1 SGDLS and CDR2 YYNGEE.

This sequence joins TRBV29-1 and TRBJ2-7, with D unclear. In germline, CDR1 is SQVTM, CDR2 ANQGSEA. The CDR3 consists of 12 residues. The V end lost 0 bases, the J end lost 9 bases, and 12 bases lay between the germline ends. The CDR3 sequence: CSVEEDGVGQYF. The CDR3 nucleotides are TGCAGCGTTGAAGAGGATGGAGTGGGGCAGTACTTC.

This chain links TRBV7-8 with TRBJ2-7, with 8 positions matching TRBD2. The CDR3 length is 14 residues. The germline CDR1 and CDR2 sequences are SGHVS and FQNEAQ. Losses at the gene ends were 2 bases for V and 5 bases for J; bases not matched to a gene: 5. The CDR3 here is CASSLLAGRDEQYF. The CDR3 region has the DNA TGTGCCAGCAGCTTATTAGCGGGAAGGGACGAGCAGTACTTC.

In this sample, this clonotype turned up many times. The V gene is TRBV20-1, the J gene TRBJ2-1, with 7 bases that match TRBD2. V trimming: 6 bases; J trimming: 0 bases; junction bases outside the gene matches: 8. CDR1 DFQATT and CDR2 SNEGSKA come from the germline V gene (reference sequence). The CDR3 is 15 amino acids. The CDR3 loop reads CSAVSGTLSYNEQFF. The CDR3 DNA reads TGCAGTGCCGTAAGCGGGACCCTCTCCTACAATGAGCAGTTCTTC.

Many counts were recorded for this clonotype. V is TRBV6-1 and J is TRBJ2-5; 8 bases agree with TRBD1. V shed 5 bases and J 4 bases; nucleotides not matched to a gene: 18. CDR1 and CDR2 from the germline V gene are MNHNS and SASEGT. The CDR3 contains 18 residues. CDR3 region: CASSPGQVVLSGRETQYF. The CDR3 DNA reads as TGTGCCAGCAGTCCGGGACAGGTCGTCTTAAGTGGCCGAGAGACCCAGTACTTC.

In this sample, this clonotype turned up many times. The chain is built from TRBV6-1 and TRBJ2-3; possible D gene TRBD2, 5 bases. Germline lookup yields CDR1 MNHNS and CDR2 SASEGT. CDR3 length: 14 amino acids. The V gene lost 5 bases and the J gene lost 1 base, with 10 bases spanning the gap. Here the CDR3 DNA reads TGTGCCAGCAGTCTGGACTGGGGCACAGATACGCAGTATTTT. Translation: CASSLDWGTDTQYF.

This clonotype was recorded a few times. CDR3 protein: CASSLSIRRGVTGELFF. As DNA, the CDR3 is TGTGCCAGCAGTTTAAGTATCCGCAGGGGAGTGACCGGGGAGCTGTTTTTT. This chain joins TRBV27 and TRBJ2-2, with D possibly being TRBD1 (6 bases). From germline, CDR1 is MNHEY and CDR2 SMNVEV (reference sequence). The CDR3 runs 17 residues. Trimming left V 2 bases short and J 5 bases short, with 18 bases between.

V usage is TRBV30 and J usage is TRBJ1-1; D remains unclear. Germline loops: CDR1 GTSNPN, CDR2 SVGIG (reference sequence). The V end was cut by 5 bases, the J end by 2 bases, with 15 bases between. This CDR3 is built from 14 residues. CDR3 region: CAWGNEGPNTEAFF. The CDR3 region has the DNA TGTGCCTGGGGGAACGAGGGCCCAAACACTGAAGCTTTCTTT.

This clonotype showed up just a few times. The rearrangement joins TRBV9 to TRBJ1-1, with D perhaps matching TRBD1 (5 bases). The CDR3 runs to 16 residues. CDR1 and CDR2 from the germline V gene are SGDLS and YYNGEE. The V end was cut by 2 bases, the J end by 4 bases, with 18 bases between. CDR3 protein: CASSVAEGRELTEAFF. As DNA, the CDR3 is TGTGCCAGCAGCGTTGCAGAGGGGAGGGAGCTCACTGAAGCTTTCTTT.

At least ten counts were recorded for this clonotype. The V and J genes are TRBV12-3 or TRBV12-4 and TRBJ2-1; 7 positions match TRBD2. Losses at the gene ends were 5 bases for V and 7 bases for J; bases not matched to a gene: 11. The CDR3 is 15 amino acids. CDR3 sequence: CASSPLGGSSNEQFF. CDR3 nucleotide sequence: TGTGCCAGCAGTCCTCTTGGCGGGAGTTCAAATGAGCAGTTCTTC.

This clonotype has a count of ten or more. Here the CDR3 reads CSAKWTGGDSSEQYF. DNA of the CDR3: TGCAGTGCTAAATGGACGGGAGGAGATTCGAGCGAGCAGTACTTC. The V gene is TRBV20-1, the J gene TRBJ2-7; 7 nucleotides match TRBD2. Trimming cost V 4 bases and J 6 bases; bases outside gene matches: 15. Germline loops: CDR1 DFQATT, CDR2 SNEGSKA (reference sequence). This CDR3 is built from 15 residues.

This clonotype came up a few times. The CDR3 DNA reads as TGTGCCAGCAGCTCAGGGGGGAGGACACACGAGCAGTACTTC. Amino acids: CASSSGGRTHEQYF. The V and J genes are TRBV5-7 and TRBJ2-7; TRBD1 might be the D (7 bases). TRBV5-7 is an open reading frame, and its role is uncertain. This CDR3 has 14 residues. The V end lost 3 bases, the J end lost 5 bases, and 15 bases lay between the germline ends.

V gene TRBV6-1 combines with J gene TRBJ2-7; no clear D. Trimming cost V 4 bases and J 6 bases, with 13 bases left between them. Germline V CDR1 and CDR2: MNHNS, SASEGT. This CDR3 comprises 13 residues. The CDR3: CASSGLGRLEQYF. For the CDR3, the DNA is TGTGCCAGCAGTGGACTTGGGCGGCTCGAGCAGTACTTC.